What follows are 17 T cell receptor beta chains derived from one specimen sequenced in a study of T cell responses to AZD1222 COVID-19 vaccine. Clones were read by immunoSEQ multiplex PCR, and TCRdb kept only the in-frame ones, dropping some. The data show hundreds of thousands of clones, about 93% seen once. Here the sequenced sample was peripheral blood, taken on day 0 of MenACWY control vaccination. All receptors derive from an adult in good health.

This chain links TRBV12-5 with TRBJ1-1; a possible D gene is TRBD1 (5 bases). Germline lookup yields CDR1 LGHNT and CDR2 FRNRAP. The CDR3 has 13 residues. V gave up 6 bases and J gave up 0 bases, with 8 bases separating them. This chain's CDR3 is CASGMTVNTEAFF. The CDR3 DNA reads TGTGCTAGTGGCATGACAGTGAACACTGAAGCTTTCTTT.

The chain couples TRBV6-2 or TRBV6-3 to TRBJ1-2; D gene ambiguous. The ends were cut back, 5 bases at V and 4 bases at J, with 11 bases in the middle. The CDR3 sequence is 13 residues long. Germline CDR1 MNHEY, CDR2 SVGEGT. CDR3 amino acids: CASSLLASYGYTF. In nucleotides, the CDR3 is TGTGCCAGCAGTCTACTCGCCAGCTATGGCTACACCTTC.

The chain recombines TRBV19 with TRBJ1-1; D unresolved. This CDR3 has 16 residues. V was trimmed by 1 base and J by 0 bases, leaving 12 bases between them. In germline, CDR1 is LNHDA, CDR2 SQIVND (reference sequence). The CDR3 sequence is CASSIVQEVLNTEAFF. The CDR3 nucleotides read TGTGCCAGTAGTATAGTTCAAGAGGTCCTGAACACTGAAGCTTTCTTT. Variable domain in full (rest from reference TRBV19 and TRBJ1-1): DGGITQSPKYLFRKEGQNVTLSCEQNLNHDAMYWYRQDPGQGLRLIYYSQIVNDFQKGDIAEGYSVSREKKESFPLTVTSAQKNPTAFYLCASSIVQEVLNTEAFFGQGTRLTVV.

The chain carries TRBV28 and TRBJ1-2; tentative D call: TRBD1 (5 bases). V lost 6 bases, J lost 0 bases, and 11 bases lay in between. The CDR3 is made up of 14 amino acids. Per the germline V gene, CDR1 is MDHEN and CDR2 is SYDVKM. CDR3: CASSDSHANYGYTF. The CDR3 coding sequence is TGTGCCAGCAGCGACAGTCACGCTAACTATGGCTACACCTTC.

This clone was seen a single time. The genes are TRBV7-9 and TRBJ1-1, with TRBD1 as a possible D gene (6 bases). Germline CDR1 reads SEHNR; CDR2 reads FQNEAQ (reference sequence). The CDR3 sequence is 14 residues long. Trimming took off 1 base at V and 6 bases at J, with 12 bases between the two ends. Written as DNA, the CDR3 is TGTGCCAGCAGCTTAGAAGGGGGTACCGCTGAAGCTTTCTTT. Translation gives CASSLEGGTAEAFF.

This sequence joins TRBV7-9 and TRBJ1-1; D is perhaps TRBD1 (6 bases). The CDR3 loop spans 17 amino acids. Germline CDR1 reads SEHNR; CDR2 reads FQNEAQ (reference sequence). The V gene lost 3 bases and the J gene lost 9 bases, with 26 bases spanning the gap. This CDR3 reads CASSLAGGGRSRIQAFF. As DNA, the CDR3 is TGTGCCAGCAGCTTGGCGGGGGGGGGCAGGAGCCGGATCCAAGCTTTCTTT.

V gene TRBV27 combines with J gene TRBJ1-2; D gene ambiguous. V was pared by 6 bases and J by 8 bases, with 7 bases between. The CDR3 extends over 10 amino acids. Germline values: CDR1 MNHEY, CDR2 SMNVEV (reference sequence). The CDR3 nucleotides read TGTGCCAGCAGCCCGGGCGGCTACACCTTC. Its translation is CASSPGGYTF.

This chain joins TRBV7-2 and TRBJ2-2; 13 bases fit TRBD2. Germline V gene data show CDR1 as SGHTA and CDR2 as FQGNSA. The V segment lost 5 bases and the J segment 4 bases; nucleotides outside the gene matches: 7. CDR3 length equals 17 residues. CDR3 sequence: CASSLRTSGGPTGELFF. The CDR3 nucleotides are TGTGCCAGCAGCCTCCGGACTAGCGGGGGCCCCACCGGGGAGCTGTTTTTT.

The chain links TRBV19 to TRBJ2-3; 8 bases agree with TRBD1. This CDR3 has 13 amino acids. Unmatched junction bases numbered 5, after V lost 7 bases and J lost 5 bases. CDR1 is LNHDA, CDR2 SQIVND, per germline (reference sequence). The chain's CDR3 is CASKVRGQDTQYF. The DNA for the CDR3 is TGTGCCAGTAAAGTCAGGGGGCAAGATACGCAGTATTTT.

In DNA, the CDR3 is TGTGCCAGCAGTGTTGACAGGGGGCTACCGAACACTGAAGCTTTCTTT. Its translation: CASSVDRGLPNTEAFF. This chain joins TRBV5-6 and TRBJ1-1; 10 positions match TRBD1. V lost 5 bases, J lost 1 base, and 8 bases stayed unmatched. CDR3 size: 16 residues. Germline V gene data show CDR1 as SGHDT and CDR2 as YYEEEE.

The CDR3 loop is CASSEGLGYGYTF. Here the CDR3 DNA reads TGTGCCAGCAGTGAGGGACTGGGCTATGGCTACACCTTC. V is TRBV6-1 and J is TRBJ1-2; possible D gene TRBD1, 5 bases. The germline V gene encodes CDR1 MNHNS and CDR2 SASEGT. The CDR3 runs to 13 residues. The ends were cut back, 3 bases at V and 4 bases at J, with 9 bases in the middle.

This chain joins TRBV6-1 and TRBJ1-2; D gene ambiguous. The ends were cut back, 2 bases at V and 2 bases at J, with 6 bases in the middle. Germline V lookup: CDR1 MNHNS, CDR2 SASEGT. This CDR3 has 13 amino acids. CDR3 residues: CASSEHTNYGYTF. DNA for the CDR3: TGTGCCAGCAGTGAACACACCAACTATGGCTACACCTTC.

The chain is built from TRBV7-2 and TRBJ2-3, with D possibly being TRBD1 (5 bases). The V end lost 6 bases, the J end lost 4 bases, and 11 bases lay between the germline ends. Germline CDR1 SGHTA, CDR2 FQGNSA. The CDR3 is 13 residues long. The CDR3, as DNA: TGTGCCAGCAGTCCAGGGCCTGCAGATACGCAGTATTTT. This codes for CASSPGPADTQYF.

V usage is TRBV5-1 and J usage is TRBJ1-2, with D uncertain. The CDR3 runs 14 residues. Trimming removed 0 bases at V and 6 bases at J, with 12 bases between. Looked up from germline, CDR1 is SGHRS and CDR2 is YFSETQ. The CDR3 DNA reads TGCGCCAGCAGCTTGGCTGGCAGTAAGAATGGCTACACCTTC. Its translation: CASSLAGSKNGYTF.

J is TRBJ1-1 and V is TRBV27; tentatively, D is TRBD1 (6 bases). The germline V gene has CDR1 MNHEY and CDR2 SMNVEV (reference sequence). CDR3 size: 14 residues. Trimming removed 10 bases at V and 1 base at J, with 16 bases between. CDR3 DNA sequence: TGTGCCACCCTAGGGGGGTCTGCGAACACTGAAGCTTTCTTT. It is translated as CATLGGSANTEAFF.

The rearrangement links TRBV27 to TRBJ1-2; 9 bases map to TRBD1. CDR1 is MNHEY and CDR2 is SMNVEV in the germline V gene (reference sequence). The CDR3 runs to 14 residues. V lost 5 bases and J lost 6; bases outside the gene matches: 7. CDR3 protein: CASSPWTGAHGYTF. DNA for the CDR3: TGTGCCAGCAGTCCGTGGACAGGGGCGCATGGCTACACCTTC.

J is TRBJ1-5 and V is TRBV7-9, with a possible D match to TRBD1 (5 bases). V lost 1 base and J lost 3, with 16 bases in between. The CDR3 runs 17 residues. Germline loops: CDR1 SEHNR, CDR2 FQNEAQ (reference sequence). The CDR3: CASSLEHSGRLNQPQHF. CDR3 DNA sequence: TGTGCCAGCAGCTTAGAGCACTCAGGGAGGCTCAATCAGCCCCAGCATTTT. Looking up the rest from reference TRBV7-9 and TRBJ1-5 gives the full variable domain: DTGVSQNPRHKITKRGQNVTFRCDPISEHNRLYWYRQTLGQGPEFLTYFQNEAQLEKSRLLSDRFSAERPKGSFSTLEIQRTEQGDSAMYLCASSLEHSGRLNQPQHFGDGTRLSIL.